The clone carrying this TCR beta chain has more than one count but fewer than ten. Its antigen remains unidentified. This sample was taken from a study of cytomegalovirus exposure and HLA in healthy donors. Primers for the PCR totalled 60 Vbeta and 13 Jbeta. Libraries were prepared by immunoSEQ multiplex PCR; TCRdb keeps only in-frame clonotypes and omits some of them. The table has 210,000 or so clones, around 89% seen once. V lost 6 bases and J lost 0, with 12 bases in between. This CDR3 has 16 amino acids. Germline CDR1 is MGHDK and CDR2 is SYGVNS. Whole-study findings and limits: In an earlier analysis, about 87% or about 30%: the productive usage of most TCR beta V segments. A later analysis linked a missense DCLRE1C variant to TCR beta V- and J-gene trimming. A later analysis showed TCR association rates differing by HLA locus, peaking at DRB1 and lowest at HLA-C.

V usage is TRBV25-1 and J usage is TRBJ2-6; the D is unclear. Sequenced: PBMCs. The receptor comes from a woman aged 18-30 years in good health and CMV-seronegative. Here the CDR3 DNA reads TGTGCCAGCAGAAGACAAGACCCCTCTGGGGCCAACGTCCTGACTTTC. This translates into CASRRQDPSGANVLTF.